What follows describes a single T cell receptor beta chain. Its target is unknown. This specimen belongs to a study of CXCR3-negative and CXCR3-positive naive CD8 T cells. Findings of the study overall: A higher hydrophobicity marked the TRB CDR3s of CXCR3-positive naive cells versus CXCR3-negative naive cells.

Per germline, CDR1 SEHNR and CDR2 FQNEAQ (reference sequence). There are 11 residues in the CDR3. UMI-labeled 5' RACE yielded the TRB cDNA libraries. Reprocessing the 5' RACE reads, TCRdb reports a single entry for every CDR3 protein and omits DNA. The sample totals around 88,000 distinct CDR3 sequences; its top ten clones hold 0.85% to 1.4%. Sample: naive CXCR3+ CD8+ T cells from blood. As for subset: CD45RO-CCR7+CD27+CD95- naive CD8+ T cells expressing CXCR3 (TNR3+). This sequence originates from a human donor in good health. Some clones in this sample may be carry-over from other donors' samples. The rearrangement links TRBV7-9 to TRBJ2-7. Here the CDR3 reads CASRYNYEQYF.